This T cell receptor (beta chain) was captured by sequencing in a study of T cell repertoires in cytomegalovirus infection. The overall study: In public TCR beta signatures, there were indications of both CMV infection and matching HLA type. Findings of the study overall: HLA-C-restricted CMV-specific TCR beta clonotypes were dominant in the ex vivo response. The cumulative frequency of public TCR beta families identified carriers of CMV plus the relevant HLA.

TCRdb processed the reads anew with MiXCR; each CDR3 protein has one entry. The sample includes about 890,000 distinct CDR3 sequences, 25% to 40% of them seen just once. There are 14 residues in the CDR3. V was cut by 1 base and J by 10 bases, with 16 bases left in between. The germline gives CDR1 SEHNR, CDR2 FQNEAQ (reference sequence). This clonotype was seen once. What it recognizes is unknown. The TCR sequence derives from a human donor in good health (CMV status not recorded). Some clones in this sample may be carry-over from other donors' samples. The rearrangement uses TRBV7-9 and TRBJ1-1, with D possibly TRBD1 on 5 matching bases. The sample was cultured CD8+ T cells from PBMCs, taken from culture after CMV antigen stimulation. CDR3 coding DNA: TGTGCCAGCAGCTTAGTCGGGCCGGACACTCGAGCTTTCTTT. Its protein product is CASSLVGPDTRAFF.